Described below is a single TCR beta chain sequence and its context. This entry comes from a study of blood T cell repertoires in COVID-19. Study-wide context: PBMCs, B-cell-depleted T cells, or T cells provided the cDNA or gDNA that made up the material.

Enrollees, roughly 18 to 89 years old, lived in 24 US areas. Grouping used clinical history reported by participants in a survey and questionnaire. CDR3 length: 13 amino acids. Germline CDR1 MNHEY, CDR2 SVGAGI. V lost 4 bases and J 1 base, leaving 7 bases between the germline ends. As handled by the study authors: How many nucleated cells were present was estimated from reference gene primer amplification. Assay used: immunoSEQ multiplex PCR; TCRdb lists only in-frame clones, some missing. V and J calls and clone size are as listed in that table; D and trimming were resolved from the DNA. The table shows over 250,000 clones, with 70% to 90% occurring only once.

This receptor was identified in a woman between 55 and 75 years old in a cohort exposed to, infected with or recovered from COVID-19 (not recorded which). The sample taken for sequencing was PBMCs or T cells enriched from blood (not recorded which). This sequence joins TRBV6-5 and TRBJ1-2, with D uncertain. For the CDR3, the DNA is TGTGCCAGCAGTTCGGGGAGTAACTATGGCTACACCTTC. It encodes CASSSGSNYGYTF.